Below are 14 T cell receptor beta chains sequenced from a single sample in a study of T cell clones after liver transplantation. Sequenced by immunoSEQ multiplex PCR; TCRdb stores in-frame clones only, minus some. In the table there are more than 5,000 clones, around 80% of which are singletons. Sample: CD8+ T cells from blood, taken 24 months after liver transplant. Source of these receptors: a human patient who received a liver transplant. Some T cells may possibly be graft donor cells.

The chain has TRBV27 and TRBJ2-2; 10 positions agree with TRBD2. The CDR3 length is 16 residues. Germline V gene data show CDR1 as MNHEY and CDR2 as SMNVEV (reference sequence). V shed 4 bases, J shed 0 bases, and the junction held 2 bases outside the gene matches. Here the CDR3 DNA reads TGTGCCAGCAGTTCTGGACTAGCGGCGAACACCGGGGAGCTGTTTTTT. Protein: CASSSGLAANTGELFF.

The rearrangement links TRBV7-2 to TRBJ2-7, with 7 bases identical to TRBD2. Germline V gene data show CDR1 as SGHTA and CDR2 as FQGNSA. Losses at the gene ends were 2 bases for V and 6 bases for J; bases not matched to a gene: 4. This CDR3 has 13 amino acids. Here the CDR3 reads CASSLPLAAEQYF. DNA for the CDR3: TGTGCCAGCAGCTTACCTCTAGCGGCCGAGCAGTACTTC.

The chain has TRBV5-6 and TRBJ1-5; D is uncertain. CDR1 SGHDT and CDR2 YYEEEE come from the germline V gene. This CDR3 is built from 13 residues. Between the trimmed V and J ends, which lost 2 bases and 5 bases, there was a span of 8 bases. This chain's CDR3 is CASSFLGYQPQHF. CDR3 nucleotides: TGTGCCAGCAGCTTTCTCGGGTATCAGCCCCAGCATTTT.

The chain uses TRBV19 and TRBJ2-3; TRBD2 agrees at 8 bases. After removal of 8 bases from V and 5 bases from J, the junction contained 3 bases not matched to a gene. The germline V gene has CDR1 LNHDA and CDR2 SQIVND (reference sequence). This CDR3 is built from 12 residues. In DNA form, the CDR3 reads TGTGCCAGTCGCAGCGGGAGAGATACGCAGTATTTT. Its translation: CASRSGRDTQYF.

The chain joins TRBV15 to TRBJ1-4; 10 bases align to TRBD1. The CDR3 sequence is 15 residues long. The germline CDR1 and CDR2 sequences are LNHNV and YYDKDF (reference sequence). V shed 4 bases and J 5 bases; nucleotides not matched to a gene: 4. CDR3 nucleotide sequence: TGTGCCACCAGCAAACCGGACAGGGGGAATGAAAAACTGTTTTTT. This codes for CATSKPDRGNEKLFF.

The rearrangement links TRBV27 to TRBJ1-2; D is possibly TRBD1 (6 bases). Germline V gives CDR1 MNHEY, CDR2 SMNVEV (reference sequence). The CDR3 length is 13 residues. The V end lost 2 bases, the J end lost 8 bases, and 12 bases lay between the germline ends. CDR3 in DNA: TGTGCCAGCAGTTTAGGGGGCAGGTTGGGCTACACCTTC. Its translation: CASSLGGRLGYTF.

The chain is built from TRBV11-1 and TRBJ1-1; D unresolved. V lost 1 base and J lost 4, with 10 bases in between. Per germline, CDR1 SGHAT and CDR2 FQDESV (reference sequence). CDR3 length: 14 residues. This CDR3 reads CASSLVAGGTEAFF. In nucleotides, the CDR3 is TGTGCCAGCAGCTTAGTTGCAGGAGGCACTGAAGCTTTCTTT.

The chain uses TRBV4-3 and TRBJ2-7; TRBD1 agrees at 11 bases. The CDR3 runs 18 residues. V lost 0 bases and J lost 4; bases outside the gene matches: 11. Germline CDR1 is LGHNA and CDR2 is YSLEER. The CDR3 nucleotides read TGCGCCAGCAGCCAAGATATCGGACAGGGGGCGTTTTTTTACGAGCAGTACTTC. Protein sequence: CASSQDIGQGAFFYEQYF.

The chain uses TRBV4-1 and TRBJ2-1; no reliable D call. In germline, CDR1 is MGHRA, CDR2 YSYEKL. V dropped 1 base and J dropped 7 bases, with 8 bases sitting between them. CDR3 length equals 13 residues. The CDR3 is CASSQAGRNEQFF. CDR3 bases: TGCGCCAGCAGCCAAGCGGGTCGGAATGAGCAGTTCTTC.

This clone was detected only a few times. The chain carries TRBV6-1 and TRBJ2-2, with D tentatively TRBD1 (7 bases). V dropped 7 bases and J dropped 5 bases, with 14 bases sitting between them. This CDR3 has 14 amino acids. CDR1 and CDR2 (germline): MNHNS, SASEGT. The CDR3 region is CASNDAGGTGELFF. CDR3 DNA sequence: TGTGCCAGCAATGACGCAGGGGGGACCGGGGAGCTGTTTTTT.

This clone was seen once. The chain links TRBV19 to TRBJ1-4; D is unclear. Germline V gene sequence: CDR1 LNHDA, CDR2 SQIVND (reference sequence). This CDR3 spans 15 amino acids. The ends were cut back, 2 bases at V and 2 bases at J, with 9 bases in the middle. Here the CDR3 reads CASSISSGTNEKLFF. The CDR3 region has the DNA TGTGCCAGTAGTATAAGTTCTGGCACTAATGAAAAACTGTTTTTT.

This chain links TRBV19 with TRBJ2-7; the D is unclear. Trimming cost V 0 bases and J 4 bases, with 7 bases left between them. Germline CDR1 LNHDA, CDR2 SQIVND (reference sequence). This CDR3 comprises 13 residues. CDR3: CASSIDRPYEQYF. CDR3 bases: TGTGCCAGTAGTATAGATCGGCCGTACGAGCAGTACTTC.

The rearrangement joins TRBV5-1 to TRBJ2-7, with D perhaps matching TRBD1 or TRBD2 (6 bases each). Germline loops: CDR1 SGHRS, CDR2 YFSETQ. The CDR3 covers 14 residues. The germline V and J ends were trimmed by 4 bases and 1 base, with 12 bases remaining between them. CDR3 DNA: TGCGCCAGCAGCCCGGGGGACAAGTCCTACGAGCAGTACTTC. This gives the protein CASSPGDKSYEQYF.

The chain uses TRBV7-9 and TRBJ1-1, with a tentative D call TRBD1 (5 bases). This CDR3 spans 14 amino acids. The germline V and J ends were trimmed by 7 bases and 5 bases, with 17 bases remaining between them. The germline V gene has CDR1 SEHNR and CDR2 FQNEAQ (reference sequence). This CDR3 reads CASTLGGTRTEAFF. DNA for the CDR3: TGTGCCAGCACTCTGGGGGGGACGCGAACTGAAGCTTTCTTT.